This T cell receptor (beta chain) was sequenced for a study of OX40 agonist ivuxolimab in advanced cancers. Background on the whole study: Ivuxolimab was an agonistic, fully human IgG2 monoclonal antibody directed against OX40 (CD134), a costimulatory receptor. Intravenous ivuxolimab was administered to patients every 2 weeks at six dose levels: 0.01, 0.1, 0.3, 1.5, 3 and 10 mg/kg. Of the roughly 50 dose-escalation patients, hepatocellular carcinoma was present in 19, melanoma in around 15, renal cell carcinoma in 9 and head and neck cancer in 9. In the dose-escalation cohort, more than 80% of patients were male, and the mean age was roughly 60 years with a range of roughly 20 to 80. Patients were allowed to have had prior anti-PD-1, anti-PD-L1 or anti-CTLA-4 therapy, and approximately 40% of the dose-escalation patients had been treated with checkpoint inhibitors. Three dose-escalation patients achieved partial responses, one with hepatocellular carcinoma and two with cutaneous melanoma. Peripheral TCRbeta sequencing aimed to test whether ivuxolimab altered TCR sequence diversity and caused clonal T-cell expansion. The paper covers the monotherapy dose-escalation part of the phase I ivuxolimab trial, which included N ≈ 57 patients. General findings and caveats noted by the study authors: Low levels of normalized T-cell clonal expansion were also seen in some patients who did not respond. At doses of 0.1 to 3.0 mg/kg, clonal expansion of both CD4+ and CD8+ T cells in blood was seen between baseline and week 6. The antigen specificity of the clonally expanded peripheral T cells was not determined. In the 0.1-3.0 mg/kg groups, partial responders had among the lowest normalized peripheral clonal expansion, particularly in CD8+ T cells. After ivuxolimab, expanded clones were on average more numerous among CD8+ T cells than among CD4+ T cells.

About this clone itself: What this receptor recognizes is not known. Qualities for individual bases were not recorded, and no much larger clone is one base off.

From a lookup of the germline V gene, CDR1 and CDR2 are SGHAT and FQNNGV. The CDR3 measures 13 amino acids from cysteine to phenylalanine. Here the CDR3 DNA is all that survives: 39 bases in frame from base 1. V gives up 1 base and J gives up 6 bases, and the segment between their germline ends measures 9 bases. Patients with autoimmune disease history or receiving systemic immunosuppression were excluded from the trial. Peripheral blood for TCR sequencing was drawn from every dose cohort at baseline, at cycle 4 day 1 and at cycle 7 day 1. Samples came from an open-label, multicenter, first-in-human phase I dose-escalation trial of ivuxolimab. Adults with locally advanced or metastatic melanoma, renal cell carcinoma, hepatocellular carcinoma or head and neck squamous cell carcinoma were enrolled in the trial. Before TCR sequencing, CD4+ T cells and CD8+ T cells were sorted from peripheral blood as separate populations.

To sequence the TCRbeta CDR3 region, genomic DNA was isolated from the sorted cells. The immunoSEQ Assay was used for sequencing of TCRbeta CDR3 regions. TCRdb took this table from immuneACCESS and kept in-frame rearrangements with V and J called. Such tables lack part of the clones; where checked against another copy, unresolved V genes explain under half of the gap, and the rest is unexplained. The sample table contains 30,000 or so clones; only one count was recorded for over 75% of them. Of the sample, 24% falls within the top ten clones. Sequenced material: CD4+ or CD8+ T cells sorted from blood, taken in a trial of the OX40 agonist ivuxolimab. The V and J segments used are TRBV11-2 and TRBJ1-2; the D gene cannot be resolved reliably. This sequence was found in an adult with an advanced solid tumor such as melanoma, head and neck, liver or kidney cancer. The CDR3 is CASSLAPSDGYTF. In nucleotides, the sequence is TGTGCCAGCAGCTTAGCCCCTTCCGATGGCTACACCTTC.